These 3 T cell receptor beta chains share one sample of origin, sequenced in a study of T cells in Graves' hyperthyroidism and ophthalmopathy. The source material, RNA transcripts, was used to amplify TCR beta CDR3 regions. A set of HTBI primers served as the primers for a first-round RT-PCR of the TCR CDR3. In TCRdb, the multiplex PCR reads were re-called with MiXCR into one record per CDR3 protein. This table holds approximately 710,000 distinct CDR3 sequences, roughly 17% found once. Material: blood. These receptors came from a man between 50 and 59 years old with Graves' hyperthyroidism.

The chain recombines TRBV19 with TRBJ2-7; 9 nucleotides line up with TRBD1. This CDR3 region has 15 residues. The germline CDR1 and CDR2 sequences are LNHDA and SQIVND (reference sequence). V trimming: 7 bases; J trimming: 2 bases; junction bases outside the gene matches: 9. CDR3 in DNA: TGTGCCAGTAAGATGGGGGACAGGGAGACCTACGAGCAGTACTTC. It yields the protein CASKMGDRETYEQYF.

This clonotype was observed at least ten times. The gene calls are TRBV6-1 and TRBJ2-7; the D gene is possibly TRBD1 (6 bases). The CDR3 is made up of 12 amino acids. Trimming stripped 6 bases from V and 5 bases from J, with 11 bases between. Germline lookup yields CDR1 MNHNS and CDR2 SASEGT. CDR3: CASRRTVDEQYF. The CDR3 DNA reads TGTGCCAGCAGACGGACAGTTGACGAGCAGTACTTC.

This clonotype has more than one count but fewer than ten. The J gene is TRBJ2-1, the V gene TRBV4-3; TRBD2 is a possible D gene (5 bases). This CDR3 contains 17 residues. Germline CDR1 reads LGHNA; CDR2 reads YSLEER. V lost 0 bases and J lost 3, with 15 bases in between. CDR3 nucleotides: TGCGCCAGCAGCCAAGATAACGGAGGAAACTTCTACAATGAGCAGTTCTTC. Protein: CASSQDNGGNFYNEQFF.